The 24 T cell receptor beta chains below come from one sample, sequenced in a study of radiation and T cells in renal cell carcinoma. This sample's time point: blood 2 weeks post-SBRT. Specified treatment: 15 Gy SBRT to primary tumor, nephrectomy 4 weeks later. Generated by immunoSEQ multiplex PCR, the TCRdb table keeps only in-frame clones and is missing some. The table includes about 130,000 clones, 88% detected once. Sequences were derived from blood, sampled from a patient whose treatment included radiotherapy and nephrectomy. The source of these receptors is a woman in her 70s with renal cell carcinoma.

The chain has TRBV5-1 and TRBJ1-2; 10 bases are a match to TRBD1. The CDR3 spans 16 residues. V dropped 0 bases and J dropped 2; count of bases not matched to a gene: 4. CDR1 and CDR2 (germline): SGHRS, YFSETQ. The CDR3 is CASSLVGTGVNYGYTF. The CDR3 DNA follows: TGCGCCAGCAGCTTGGTCGGGACAGGGGTGAACTATGGCTACACCTTC.

This clone was picked up a small number of times. This chain connects TRBV28 to TRBJ1-1; TRBD1 agrees at 7 bases. V trimming: 0 bases; J trimming: 0 bases; junction bases outside the gene matches: 7. The CDR3 extends over 17 amino acids. Germline CDR1 and CDR2: MDHEN and SYDVKM. The CDR3 here is CASSLWGLGQLNTEAFF. The CDR3 nucleotides are TGTGCCAGCAGTTTATGGGGCCTGGGACAGCTGAACACTGAAGCTTTCTTT. Full variable domain (rest looked up from reference TRBV28 and TRBJ1-1): DVKVTQSSRYLVKRTGEKVFLECVQDMDHENMFWYRQDPGLGLRLIYFSYDVKMKEKGDIPEGYSVSREKKERFSLILESASTNQTSMYLCASSLWGLGQLNTEAFFGQGTRLTVV.

In its sample, this clone was seen a few times. The V call is TRBV19, the J call TRBJ1-1; no clear D. V was pared by 3 bases and J by 6 bases, with 11 bases between. The CDR3 is 13 amino acids. Per the germline V gene, CDR1 is LNHDA and CDR2 is SQIVND (reference sequence). The CDR3 DNA reads as TGTGCCAGTAGTATCGTCGTAGGGCCTGAAGCTTTCTTT. This encodes CASSIVVGPEAFF.

The chain uses TRBV11-2 and TRBJ2-2, with D perhaps matching TRBD1 or TRBD2 (6 bases each). The ends were cut back, 2 bases at V and 4 bases at J, with 11 bases in the middle. CDR1 is SGHAT and CDR2 is FQNNGV in the germline V gene. The CDR3 contains 15 residues. The CDR3 loop is CASSLRLGGTGELFF. The DNA of the CDR3 is TGTGCCAGCAGCTTACGACTAGGGGGCACCGGGGAGCTGTTTTTT.

This chain joins TRBV7-2 and TRBJ2-5; D ambiguous. The DNA end is a closer match to TRBJ2-7, so the J assignment may be wrong. This CDR3 contains 11 residues. Germline V gene lookup returns CDR1 SGHTA and CDR2 FQGNSA. CDR3 sequence reads: CASSLVYEQYF. The CDR3 region has the DNA TGTGCCAGCAGCTTAGTATACGAGCAGTACTTC.

This chain connects TRBV4-3 to TRBJ2-3; 7 bases align to TRBD1. With V trimmed by 4 bases and J by 4 bases, 14 bases remained unmatched. The length of the CDR3 is 17 residues. The germline gives CDR1 LGHNA, CDR2 YSLEER. The DNA for the CDR3 is TGCGCCAGCAGCCGTTCGGGACAGCGGAGAAACTCAGATACGCAGTATTTT. Residues: CASSRSGQRRNSDTQYF.

DNA for the CDR3: TGTGCCAGCAGCCCCCCCCTGGGGACCCAGTACTTC. Protein: CASSPPLGTQYF. This sequence joins TRBV5-4 and TRBJ2-5, with D uncertain. The CDR3 has 12 amino acids. Trimming removed 4 bases at V and 7 bases at J, with 11 bases between. Germline V gives CDR1 SGHNT, CDR2 YYREEE (reference sequence).

This rearrangement joins TRBV6-5 to TRBJ1-1; maybe TRBD1 (5 bases). CDR1 and CDR2 from the germline V gene are MNHEY and SVGAGI. The V end was cut by 3 bases, the J end by 6 bases, with 14 bases between. The CDR3 is 14 amino acids. The CDR3 reads CASSYGPLGAEAFF. In DNA, the CDR3 is TGTGCCAGCAGTTATGGGCCCTTGGGGGCTGAAGCTTTCTTT.

This chain uses TRBV27 with TRBJ1-1, with D unclear. V was pared by 5 bases and J by 5 bases, with 12 bases between. Germline CDR1 MNHEY, CDR2 SMNVEV (reference sequence). The CDR3 has 13 residues. The CDR3 here is CASSLQGRTEAFF. The CDR3 DNA sequence: TGTGCCAGCAGTCTACAAGGTAGGACTGAAGCTTTCTTT.

The chain has TRBV7-2 and TRBJ1-5; 7 bases are a match to TRBD1. The CDR3 runs to 14 residues. Germline V gene data show CDR1 as SGHTA and CDR2 as FQGNSA. With V trimmed by 5 bases and J by 3 bases, 4 bases remained unmatched. The CDR3: CASSPGTANQPQHF. Here the CDR3 DNA reads TGTGCCAGCAGCCCAGGGACAGCCAATCAGCCCCAGCATTTT.

The CDR3 nucleotides are TGCGCCAGCAGCCGAACTACCTCCACAGATACGCAGTATTTT. It is translated as CASSRTTSTDTQYF. The rearrangement uses TRBV5-1 and TRBJ2-3; no clear D gene. Germline V gene data show CDR1 as SGHRS and CDR2 as YFSETQ. The V end lost 4 bases, the J end lost 2 bases, and 11 bases lay between the germline ends. This CDR3 contains 14 residues.

V usage is TRBV6-1 and J usage is TRBJ2-7; 8 nucleotides match TRBD2. The J segment lost 2 bases and the V segment lost 5 bases, leaving 8 bases of the junction unmatched. Germline CDR1 MNHNS, CDR2 SASEGT. CDR3 length: 15 amino acids. As DNA, the CDR3 is TGTGCCAGCAGTAGATCCGGGACTAGTCCCTACGAGCAGTACTTC. Protein sequence: CASSRSGTSPYEQYF.

The chain combines TRBV7-8 with TRBJ1-1; D not certain. CDR1 SGHVS and CDR2 FQNEAQ come from the germline V gene. The CDR3 extends over 14 amino acids. Trimming took 0 bases from V and 0 from J, leaving 5 bases between them. In DNA form, the CDR3 reads TGTGCCAGCAGCTTAGCAGGACTGAACACTGAAGCTTTCTTT. Translating gives CASSLAGLNTEAFF.

J is TRBJ1-4 and V is TRBV5-1; 9 positions match TRBD1. Trimming cost V 4 bases and J 8 bases; bases outside gene matches: 12. The CDR3 totals 16 residues. CDR1 is SGHRS and CDR2 is YFSETQ in the germline V gene. The CDR3 is CASSPPQQGAGEKLFF. In nucleotides, the CDR3 is TGCGCCAGCAGCCCCCCCCAACAGGGGGCAGGGGAAAAACTGTTTTTT.

This clone was seen once. The chain recombines TRBV7-8 with TRBJ2-3; D is perhaps TRBD2 (7 bases). Trimming stripped 5 bases from V and 11 bases from J, with 14 bases between. Germline CDR1 and CDR2: SGHVS and FQNEAQ. CDR3 length: 12 residues. The CDR3 reads CASSLPGGRQYF. The CDR3 nucleotides are TGTGCCAGCAGCCTCCCCGGGGGGCGGCAGTATTTT.

The V and J genes are TRBV19 and TRBJ2-7, with D tentatively TRBD1 (6 bases). Germline values: CDR1 LNHDA, CDR2 SQIVND (reference sequence). The CDR3 has 13 residues. Trimming left V 6 bases short and J 2 bases short, with 11 bases between. CDR3 residues: CASSEGQTYEQYF. As DNA, the CDR3 is TGTGCCAGTAGCGAAGGACAGACCTACGAGCAGTACTTC. Full variable domain (rest looked up from reference TRBV19 and TRBJ2-7): DGGITQSPKYLFRKEGQNVTLSCEQNLNHDAMYWYRQDPGQGLRLIYYSQIVNDFQKGDIAEGYSVSREKKESFPLTVTSAQKNPTAFYLCASSEGQTYEQYFGPGTRLTVT.

Turning to this clone: The junction does not match germline at one end; this may be a read error. The chain uses TRBV27 and TRBJ1-1; no firm D call. The germline gives CDR1 MNHEY, CDR2 SMNVEV (reference sequence). The CDR3 runs 17 residues. The CDR3 DNA is TGCGATGGACCCCCACTATACCCGACATCTATGAACACTGAAGCTTTCTTT. Its protein product is CDGPPLYPTSMNTEAFF.

This clone was seen only a few times. CDR3 nucleotide sequence: TGTGCCAGCAGCCACCTCAACAGGGACTATGGCTACACCTTC. Its translation is CASSHLNRDYGYTF. V gene TRBV6-5 combines with J gene TRBJ1-2, with D possibly matching TRBD1 (6 bases). The CDR3 is made up of 14 amino acids. The germline CDR1 and CDR2 sequences are MNHEY and SVGAGI. Trimming took off 6 bases at V and 3 bases at J, with 14 bases between the two ends.

The CDR3, as DNA: TGTGCCAGCAGCTTAGAAGAGTCCGGGGCCAACGTCCTGACTTTC. This codes for CASSLEESGANVLTF. The V gene is TRBV5-5, the J gene TRBJ2-6, with unresolved D. This CDR3 contains 15 residues. The germline V gene has CDR1 SGHKS and CDR2 YYEKEE (reference sequence). The V and J ends lost 2 bases and 4 bases respectively, with 10 bases between them.

V and J are TRBV19 and TRBJ1-1, with 7 bases fitting TRBD1. The CDR3 is made up of 14 amino acids. The germline V gene has CDR1 LNHDA and CDR2 SQIVND (reference sequence). J was trimmed by 2 bases and V by 6 bases; bases with no gene match: 6. CDR3 region: CASRGRGVNTEAFF. DNA for the CDR3: TGTGCCAGTAGGGGCAGGGGGGTTAACACTGAAGCTTTCTTT.

CDR3 residues: CASSFTAGPSTGELFF. CDR3 DNA: TGTGCCAGCAGTTTCACCGCAGGGCCGAGCACCGGGGAGCTGTTTTTT. This rearrangement joins TRBV27 to TRBJ2-2; TRBD1 is a possible D gene (5 bases). This CDR3 has 16 residues. From germline, CDR1 is MNHEY and CDR2 SMNVEV (reference sequence). V was pared by 3 bases and J by 4 bases, with 15 bases between.

V and J are TRBV19 and TRBJ1-4; D is undetermined. Per the germline V gene, CDR1 is LNHDA and CDR2 is SQIVND (reference sequence). The CDR3 consists of 16 residues. V was shortened by 1 base and J by 8 bases, with 17 bases between the two germline ends. Written as DNA, the CDR3 is TGTGCCAGTAGTATAGGAGGACTTGACCCCGTCGAAAAACTGTTTTTT. Translation: CASSIGGLDPVEKLFF.

The chain is built from TRBV5-6 and TRBJ2-7, with TRBD2 matching 9 bases. The ends lost 2 bases at V and 3 bases at J; junction bases unmatched: 3. The CDR3 extends over 14 amino acids. In germline, CDR1 is SGHDT, CDR2 YYEEEE. The CDR3 DNA is TGTGCCAGCAGCTTTCTAGCGGGGAGCTACGAGCAGTACTTC. Protein sequence: CASSFLAGSYEQYF.

The V gene is TRBV28, the J gene TRBJ1-1; 7 bases align to TRBD1. The CDR3 has 13 amino acids. J was trimmed by 4 bases and V by 6 bases; bases with no gene match: 5. Germline V gene data show CDR1 as MDHEN and CDR2 as SYDVKM. The CDR3 sequence: CASRTGTVTEAFF. The CDR3 bases are TGTGCCAGCAGGACCGGGACAGTCACTGAAGCTTTCTTT.